This TCR beta chain was sequenced during a study of cytomegalovirus exposure and HLA in healthy donors. Trimming stripped 5 bases from V and 8 bases from J, with 15 bases between. Germline V lookup: CDR1 MNHNY, CDR2 SVGAGI (reference sequence). This CDR3 region has 13 residues. As regards this clone: As yet, its antigen is unknown.

Study observations and caveats: The study listed under 200 cytomegalovirus-associated TCR beta chains. Later examination showed HLA-associated TCR beta chains had greater clonal expansion than equally common others. Prior analysis indicated that the majority of TCR beta V segments exhibited productivity approximately 90% or approximately 30% of the time.

The primer mix had 60 Vbeta and 13 Jbeta primers. Here immunoSEQ multiplex PCR was the method, and the copy in TCRdb shows in-frame clones only, minus some. The table has approximately 110,000 clones, around two thirds seen once; the top ten hold 4% to 5.5%. The V and J genes are TRBV6-6 and TRBJ1-2; tentatively, D is TRBD1 (6 bases). The sample consisted of PBMCs. This clonotype was obtained from a man aged 60 to 75 in good health and CMV-seropositive. The CDR3 nucleotides read TGTGCCAGCAGTCCACAGGGATTAGACGGCTACACCTTC. It yields the protein CASSPQGLDGYTF.